This T cell receptor (beta chain) was documented in a study of shared clonotypes between healthy human individuals. Overall study context: CD4 naive and CD4 memory each took three plates per donor, while CD8 naive took two and CD8 memory one. Findings of the study overall: With a handful of donors compared, around 5% of naive CD4 clonotypes were shared. Larger estimated richness was generally recorded for naive subsets relative to memory subsets.

The V gene lost 0 bases and the J gene lost 4 bases, with 9 bases spanning the gap. The CDR3 consists of 14 residues. The V gene's germline CDR1 is SGHRS and CDR2 YFSETQ. Profiled with immunoSEQ multiplex PCR; TCRdb holds only in-frame clones, not every one. The sample has under 2,000,000 clones, less than 95% seen once; the top ten hold less than 1.5%. Positive CCR7 selection of CD45RO-negative cells yielded the naive CD8 cells, and terminally differentiated effector memory CD45RA+ cells were excluded. Of note for this clone: The antigen is undetermined.

The sample taken for sequencing was naive CD8+ T cells sorted from blood. V and J are TRBV5-1 and TRBJ2-3; D gene uncertain. This TCR was recovered from a young man in good health. The CDR3 loop is CASSLEVSPDTQYF. CDR3 nucleotides: TGCGCCAGCAGCTTGGAGGTTAGCCCAGATACGCAGTATTTT.